This T cell receptor (beta chain) is from a study of T cell changes during pregnancy in multiple sclerosis. Unmatched junction bases numbered 14, after V lost 3 bases and J lost 2 bases. The CDR3 covers 18 residues. Germline loops: CDR1 LNHDA, CDR2 SQIVND (reference sequence). Here immunoSEQ multiplex PCR was the method, and the copy in TCRdb shows in-frame clones only, minus some. The sample records approximately 48,000 clones, more than 90% being singletons. The J gene is TRBJ2-5, the V gene TRBV19, with 8 bases that match TRBD2. The receptor comes from a female donor with multiple sclerosis, enrolled in a pregnancy study. Sequencing was performed on CD8+ T cells from peripheral blood mononuclear cells, taken before pregnancy. CDR3 protein: CASSMRRKIAGPQETQYF. As DNA, the CDR3 is TGTGCCAGTAGTATGAGGAGGAAGATAGCGGGGCCTCAAGAGACCCAGTACTTC.